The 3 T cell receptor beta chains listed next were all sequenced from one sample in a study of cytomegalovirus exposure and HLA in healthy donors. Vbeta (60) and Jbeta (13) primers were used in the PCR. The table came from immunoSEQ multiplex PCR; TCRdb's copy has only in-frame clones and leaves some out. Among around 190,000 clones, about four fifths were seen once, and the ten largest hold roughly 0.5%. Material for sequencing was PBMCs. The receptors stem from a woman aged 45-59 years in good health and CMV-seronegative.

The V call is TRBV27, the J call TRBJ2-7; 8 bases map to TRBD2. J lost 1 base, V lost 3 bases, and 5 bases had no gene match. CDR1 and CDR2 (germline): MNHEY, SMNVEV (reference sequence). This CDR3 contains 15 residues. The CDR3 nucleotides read TGTGCCAGCAGTTTTGGCGGGGGGCTGTCCTACGAGCAGTACTTC. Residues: CASSFGGGLSYEQYF.

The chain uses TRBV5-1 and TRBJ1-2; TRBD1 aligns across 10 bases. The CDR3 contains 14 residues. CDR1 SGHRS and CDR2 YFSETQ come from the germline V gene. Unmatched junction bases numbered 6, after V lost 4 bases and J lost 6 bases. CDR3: CASSPDRGRDGYTF. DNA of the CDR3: TGCGCCAGCAGCCCTGACAGGGGGCGAGATGGCTACACCTTC.

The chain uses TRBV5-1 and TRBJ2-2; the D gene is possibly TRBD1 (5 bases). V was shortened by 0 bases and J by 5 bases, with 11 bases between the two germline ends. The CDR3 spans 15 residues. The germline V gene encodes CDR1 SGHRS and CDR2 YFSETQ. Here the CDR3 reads CASSLGGGTTGELFF. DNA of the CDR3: TGCGCCAGCAGCTTGGGGGGCGGTACTACCGGGGAGCTGTTTTTT.